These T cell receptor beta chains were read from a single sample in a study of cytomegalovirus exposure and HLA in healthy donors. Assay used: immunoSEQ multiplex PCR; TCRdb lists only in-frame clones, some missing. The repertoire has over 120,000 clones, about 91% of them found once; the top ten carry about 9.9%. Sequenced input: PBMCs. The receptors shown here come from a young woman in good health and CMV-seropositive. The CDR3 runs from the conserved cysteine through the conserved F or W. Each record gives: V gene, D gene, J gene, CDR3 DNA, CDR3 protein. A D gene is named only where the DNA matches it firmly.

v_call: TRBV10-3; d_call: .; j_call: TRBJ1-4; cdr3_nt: TGTGCCATCAAACGGGCAGGGGATGAAAAACTGTTTTTT; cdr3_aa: CAIKRAGDEKLFF
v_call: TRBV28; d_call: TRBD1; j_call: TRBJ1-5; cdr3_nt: TGTGCCAGCAGTCCTACGGGACAGGCAGTTCAGCCCCAGCATTTT; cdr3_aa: CASSPTGQAVQPQHF
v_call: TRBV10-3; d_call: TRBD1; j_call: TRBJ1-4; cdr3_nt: TGTGCCATCAGCAAGGGGGCCGCTGAAAAACTGTTTTTT; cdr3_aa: CAISKGAAEKLFF
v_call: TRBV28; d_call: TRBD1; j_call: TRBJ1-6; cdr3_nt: TGTGCCAGCAGTTCATCAGGGGGCTCGTATAATTCACCCCTCCACTTT; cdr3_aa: CASSSSGGSYNSPLHF
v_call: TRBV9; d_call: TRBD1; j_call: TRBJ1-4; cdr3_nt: TGTGCCAGCAGCGCCTGGGGACAGCCCTTAGAAAAACTGTTTTTT; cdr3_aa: CASSAWGQPLEKLFF
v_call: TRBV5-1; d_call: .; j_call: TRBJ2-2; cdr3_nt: TGCGCCAGCAGCTTAACTGCGGTGACCGGGGAGCTGTTTTTT; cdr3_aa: CASSLTAVTGELFF
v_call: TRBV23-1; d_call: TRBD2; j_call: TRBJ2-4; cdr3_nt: TGCGCCAGCAGTGGTCGACTAGCGGGGGCCGGTACATCCAAAAACATTCAGTACTTC; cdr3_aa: CASSGRLAGAGTSKNIQYF
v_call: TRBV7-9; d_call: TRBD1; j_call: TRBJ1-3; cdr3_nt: TGTGCCAGCAGCTTAGCACAGGGGGGCTCGGGAAACACCATATATTTT; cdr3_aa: CASSLAQGGSGNTIYF
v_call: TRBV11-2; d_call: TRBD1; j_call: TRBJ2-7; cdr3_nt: TGTGCCAGCAGCTTAGTTGGGACAGGGGGAGCTGGGCAGTACTTC; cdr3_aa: CASSLVGTGGAGQYF
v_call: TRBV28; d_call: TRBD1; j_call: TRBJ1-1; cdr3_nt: TGTGCCAGCAGTTCACCGGGACAGCAACAAGCTTTCTTT; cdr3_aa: CASSSPGQQQAFF
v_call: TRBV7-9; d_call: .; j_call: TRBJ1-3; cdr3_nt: TGTGCCAGCAGCTCGACAGAGCTTCAAGGCACCATATATTTT; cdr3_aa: CASSSTELQGTIYF